This T cell receptor beta chain stems from a study of blood T cell repertoires in COVID-19. Turning to the study itself: From T cells, B-cell-depleted T cells, or PBMCs came the material, which was cDNA or gDNA.

CDR3 size: 14 residues. The trim removed 2 bases at V and 6 bases at J, leaving 2 bases unmatched. Germline V lookup: CDR1 SGHNT, CDR2 YYREEE (reference sequence). The authors' processing: From reference gene primer amplification, estimates of nucleated cell counts were derived. Repertoires were generated with immunoSEQ multiplex PCR, while TCRdb's copy carries only in-frame clones and drops some. V and J calls and clone size are given by that table; D and trimming were obtained from the DNA. The sample has about 180,000 clones; 70% to 90% are singletons. The sequence was obtained from a human donor with active or convalescent COVID-19. The donor label of this sample is uncertain. Input material: peripheral blood. V usage is TRBV5-4 and J usage is TRBJ2-1, with 10 bases lining up with TRBD2. CDR3 protein: CASSLAGGRNEQFF. Here the CDR3 DNA reads TGTGCCAGCAGCTTAGCGGGGGGGCGCAATGAGCAGTTCTTC.